Given below is one T cell receptor beta chain in context. The data are from a study of blood T cell repertoires in COVID-19. In germline, CDR1 is MRHNA, CDR2 SNTAGT. V lost 5 bases and J lost 0, with 13 bases in between. The CDR3 totals 15 residues. Using immunoSEQ multiplex PCR, the repertoire was profiled, and TCRdb retains in-frame clones only, with some absent. The sample comprises 280,000 or so clones, around 84% of which are singletons, and 2.5% to 3% rests with the top ten. The sequencing sample was made of PBMCs or T cells enriched from blood (not recorded which). The rearrangement joins TRBV6-4 to TRBJ1-1; TRBD1 might be the D (5 bases). The clonotype originates from a woman aged 45-65 years who had recovered from COVID-19. The CDR3 DNA is TGTGCCAGCAGTAAAGATGACAGACTGAACACTGAAGCTTTCTTT. It encodes CASSKDDRLNTEAFF.